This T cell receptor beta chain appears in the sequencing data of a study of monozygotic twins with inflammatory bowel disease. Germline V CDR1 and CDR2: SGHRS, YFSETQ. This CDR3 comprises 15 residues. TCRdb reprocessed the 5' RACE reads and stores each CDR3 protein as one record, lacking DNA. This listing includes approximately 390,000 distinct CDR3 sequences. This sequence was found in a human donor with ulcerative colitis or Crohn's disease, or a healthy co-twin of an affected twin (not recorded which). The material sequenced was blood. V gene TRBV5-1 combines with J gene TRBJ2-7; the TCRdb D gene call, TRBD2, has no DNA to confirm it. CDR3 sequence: CASSPSEGIYYEQYF.